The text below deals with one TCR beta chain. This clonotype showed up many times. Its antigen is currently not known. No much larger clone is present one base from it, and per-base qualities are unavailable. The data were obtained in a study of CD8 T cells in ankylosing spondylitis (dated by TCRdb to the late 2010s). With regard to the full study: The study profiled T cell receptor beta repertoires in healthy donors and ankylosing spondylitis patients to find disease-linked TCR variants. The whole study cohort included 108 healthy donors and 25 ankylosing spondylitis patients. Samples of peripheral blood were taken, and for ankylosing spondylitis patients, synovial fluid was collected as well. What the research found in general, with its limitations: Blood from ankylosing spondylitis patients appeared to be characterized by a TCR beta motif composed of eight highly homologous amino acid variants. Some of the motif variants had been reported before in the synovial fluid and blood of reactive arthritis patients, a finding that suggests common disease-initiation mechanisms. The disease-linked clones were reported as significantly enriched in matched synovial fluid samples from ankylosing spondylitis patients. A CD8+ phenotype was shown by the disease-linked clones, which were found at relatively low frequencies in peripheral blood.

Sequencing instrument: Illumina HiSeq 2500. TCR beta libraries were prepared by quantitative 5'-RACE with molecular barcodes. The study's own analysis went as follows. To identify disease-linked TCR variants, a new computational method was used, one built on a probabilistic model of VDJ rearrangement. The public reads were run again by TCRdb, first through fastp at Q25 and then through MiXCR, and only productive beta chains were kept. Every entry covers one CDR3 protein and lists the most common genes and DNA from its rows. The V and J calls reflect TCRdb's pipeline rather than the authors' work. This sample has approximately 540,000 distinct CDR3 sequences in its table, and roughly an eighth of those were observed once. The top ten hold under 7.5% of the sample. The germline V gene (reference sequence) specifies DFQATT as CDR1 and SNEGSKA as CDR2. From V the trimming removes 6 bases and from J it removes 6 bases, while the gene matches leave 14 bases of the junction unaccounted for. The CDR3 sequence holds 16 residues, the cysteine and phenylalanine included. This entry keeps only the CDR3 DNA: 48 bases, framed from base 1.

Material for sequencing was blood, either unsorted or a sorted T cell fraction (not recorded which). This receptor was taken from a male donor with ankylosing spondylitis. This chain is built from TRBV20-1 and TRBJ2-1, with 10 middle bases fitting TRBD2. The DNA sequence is TGCAGTGCGCTTCAAACTAGCGGGATCATTCCCAATGAGCAGTTCTTC. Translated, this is CSALQTSGIIPNEQFF.